These 2 T cell receptor beta chains came from one sample sequenced in a study of T cells in Graves' hyperthyroidism and ophthalmopathy. RNA transcripts were the template for amplifying TCR beta CDR3 regions. HTBI primers were employed in a first-round RT-PCR of the TCR CDR3. MiXCR, applied by TCRdb to the multiplex PCR reads, yields one record per CDR3 protein. Here the sample spans some 570,000 distinct CDR3 sequences, approximately 17% being singletons. Material: blood. All receptors derive from a woman under 30 with Graves' ophthalmopathy.

This clonotype occurred many times. V is TRBV4-3 and J is TRBJ1-1; 8 nucleotides line up with TRBD1. Germline V lookup: CDR1 LGHNA, CDR2 YSLEER. Trimming cost V 8 bases and J 2 bases; bases outside gene matches: 4. The length of the CDR3 is 13 residues. This CDR3 is CASAGQENTEAFF. The CDR3 coding sequence is TGCGCCAGCGCGGGACAGGAAAACACTGAAGCTTTCTTT.

This clonotype was seen at least ten times. This chain uses TRBV30 with TRBJ2-7; D possibly corresponds to TRBD1 (6 bases). The V and J ends lost 1 base and 3 bases respectively, with 13 bases between them. Germline V gene sequence: CDR1 GTSNPN, CDR2 SVGIG (reference sequence). The CDR3 runs 14 residues. The CDR3 nucleotides read TGTGCCTGGAGTGGGGCAGGGGACAACTACGAGCAGTACTTC. Protein: CAWSGAGDNYEQYF.